Below are 20 T cell receptor beta chains sequenced from a single sample in a study of cytomegalovirus exposure and HLA in healthy donors (dated by TCRdb to the late 2010s). Libraries were constructed by the immunoSEQ multiplex PCR assay. The multiplex PCR relied on a mix of 60 forward primers for TCR Vbeta segments and 13 reverse primers for TCR Jbeta segments. Entries here come from immuneACCESS through TCRdb and include only in-frame sequences with V and J called. Some clones fail to appear in such tables; in the studies checked, an unresolved V gene covers under half of the shortfall, and the cause of the remainder is unknown. The table for this sample lists 150,000 or so clones; about 75% of them were counted only once. Of the sample, 7% is held by the ten largest clones. The source material was PBMCs. The receptors originated from a man aged 30 to 39 in good health and CMV-seronegative.

This sequence joins TRBV6-5 and TRBJ2-7; D is perhaps TRBD2 (5 bases). Germline loops: CDR1 MNHEY, CDR2 SVGAGI. The CDR3 is made up of 15 amino acids. The V and J ends lost 2 bases and 4 bases respectively, with 15 bases between them. The CDR3 DNA follows: TGTGCCAGCAGTTACGGAGCGGCCGGGGTGTACGAGCAGTACTTC. Translation gives CASSYGAAGVYEQYF.

The chain carries TRBV5-8 and TRBJ2-5, with unresolved D. Germline CDR1 reads SGHTS; CDR2 reads YDEGEE. Trimming shortened V by 2 bases and J by 4 bases, and 9 bases separated the two germline ends. This CDR3 has 13 residues. The CDR3 loop is CASSLIVPETQYF. CDR3 DNA: TGTGCCAGCAGCTTAATAGTCCCAGAGACCCAGTACTTC.

The rearrangement joins TRBV11-2 to TRBJ1-2, with D possibly being TRBD1 (6 bases). Between the trimmed V and J ends, which lost 0 bases and 5 bases, there was a span of 13 bases. CDR3 length equals 15 residues. Germline lookup yields CDR1 SGHAT and CDR2 FQNNGV. DNA for the CDR3: TGTGCCAGCAGCTTAGAGGAGGGGGGAGGGTATGGCTACACCTTC. Its protein product is CASSLEEGGGYGYTF.

The chain combines TRBV5-1 with TRBJ2-2; TRBD2 agrees at 11 bases. The ends lost 0 bases at V and 5 bases at J; junction bases unmatched: 9. The CDR3 totals 18 residues. Germline CDR1 reads SGHRS; CDR2 reads YFSETQ. The CDR3 DNA reads as TGCGCCAGCAGCTTGGGAAGCACCGGGACTAGCGGTACCGGGGAGCTGTTTTTT. Translation: CASSLGSTGTSGTGELFF.

This chain links TRBV27 with TRBJ1-2; D remains unclear. Trimming left V 5 bases short and J 8 bases short, with 18 bases between. The CDR3 is 14 amino acids. Per germline, CDR1 MNHEY and CDR2 SMNVEV (reference sequence). This CDR3 reads CASSPRISSLGYTF. The CDR3 DNA is TGTGCCAGCAGTCCGCGGATTTCCTCTCTAGGCTACACCTTC.

Comment on this clone: The germline gene is not matched at one end of the junction; a read error may be the cause. The CDR3 DNA reads TGTGCCAGCAGTGTGGACAGCCTAAAATCCAGAAACAGTCAGTACTTC. Translated: CASSVDSLKSRNSQYF. This chain connects TRBV27 to TRBJ2-4; a weak D match, TRBD1 (6 bases). Germline V gives CDR1 MNHEY, CDR2 SMNVEV (reference sequence). The CDR3 runs to 16 residues.

Remarks on this clone: This same CDR3 is encoded by further DNA sequences in the sample. The CDR3 bases are TGCGCCAGCAGCCGACAGGTCCAAGAGACCCAGTACTTC. This encodes CASSRQVQETQYF. This chain connects TRBV5-1 to TRBJ2-5, with D perhaps TRBD1 (6 bases). Germline V gene data show CDR1 as SGHRS and CDR2 as YFSETQ. The CDR3 has 13 amino acids. With 4 bases removed from V and 1 base from J, the gap between germline ends came to 8 bases.

The rearrangement uses TRBV18 and TRBJ2-7, with D tentatively TRBD2 (6 bases). The CDR3 loop spans 16 amino acids. Trimming pared 0 bases from V and 3 bases from J, leaving 15 bases between. Germline V gives CDR1 KGHSH, CDR2 LQKENI. The CDR3 is CASSPPGGVGSYEQYF. CDR3 coding DNA: TGTGCCAGCTCACCACCCGGCGGGGTAGGGAGCTACGAGCAGTACTTC.

The chain recombines TRBV28 with TRBJ1-2; unclear D gene. Trimming took off 3 bases at V and 8 bases at J, with 7 bases between the two ends. The CDR3 totals 11 residues. CDR1 and CDR2 (germline): MDHEN, SYDVKM. This CDR3 reads CASSLEVGYTF. The CDR3 DNA reads TGTGCCAGCAGTTTGGAGGTCGGCTACACCTTC.

This chain connects TRBV9 to TRBJ2-1; 7 bases line up with TRBD1. Germline V gene sequence: CDR1 SGDLS, CDR2 YYNGEE. There are 16 residues in the CDR3. Trimming cost V 7 bases and J 2 bases; bases outside gene matches: 12. In DNA, the CDR3 is TGTGCCAGCGGAAGACAGGGACGGGGCCCCTACAATGAGCAGTTCTTC. As protein: CASGRQGRGPYNEQFF.

V gene TRBV18 combines with J gene TRBJ2-3, with TRBD1 identical over 7 bases. CDR1 is KGHSH and CDR2 is LQKENI in the germline V gene. Unmatched junction bases numbered 4, after V lost 3 bases and J lost 4 bases. This CDR3 contains 14 residues. The CDR3 DNA reads TGTGCCAGCTCACCGACAGGGTTCCCAGATACGCAGTATTTT. This gives the protein CASSPTGFPDTQYF.

This clone was seen just once. This sequence joins TRBV6-5 and TRBJ2-5, with 10 positions matching TRBD1. This CDR3 is 14 amino acids long. The V gene's germline CDR1 is MNHEY and CDR2 SVGAGI. The junction had 5 bases not matched to a gene; V was cut back by 7 bases and J by 3 bases. The DNA for the CDR3 is TGTGCCAGCATCCGGGACAGGGGAAAAGAGACCCAGTACTTC. Its translation: CASIRDRGKETQYF.

This clone was picked up a small number of times. The chain recombines TRBV5-1 with TRBJ2-5; 7 bases fit TRBD2. CDR3 length: 16 residues. The germline V gene has CDR1 SGHRS and CDR2 YFSETQ. The J segment lost 3 bases and the V segment lost 4 bases, leaving 12 bases of the junction unmatched. The DNA for the CDR3 is TGCGCCAGCAGCATATCTGGTGTCGCGGGGGAAGAGACCCAGTACTTC. Amino acid sequence: CASSISGVAGEETQYF.

The chain couples TRBV5-5 to TRBJ2-7, with D maybe TRBD2 (5 bases). V was shortened by 0 bases and J by 2 bases, with 9 bases between the two germline ends. Germline loops: CDR1 SGHKS, CDR2 YYEKEE (reference sequence). This CDR3 comprises 14 residues. CDR3 sequence: CASSLVEGPYEQYF. For the CDR3, the DNA is TGTGCCAGCAGCTTGGTTGAGGGTCCCTACGAGCAGTACTTC.

The chain combines TRBV2 with TRBJ2-7; possible D gene TRBD2, 6 bases. The V gene's germline CDR1 is SNHLY and CDR2 FYNNEI. V was shortened by 6 bases and J by 3 bases, with 15 bases between the two germline ends. The CDR3 covers 14 residues. The CDR3 nucleotides are TGTGCCAGCAGCGCGGGGTACCACTACTACGAGCAGTACTTC. Translated: CASSAGYHYYEQYF.

This clone has just a few counts. The genes are TRBV28 and TRBJ2-7; D is perhaps TRBD2 (5 bases). This CDR3 is built from 13 residues. V was trimmed by 4 bases and J by 4 bases, leaving 11 bases between them. The V gene's germline CDR1 is MDHEN and CDR2 SYDVKM. CDR3 bases: TGTGCCAGCAGTTACGGGGTGCGATACGAGCAGTACTTC. It translates to CASSYGVRYEQYF.

The chain joins TRBV2 to TRBJ2-3; D is possibly TRBD1 (6 bases). The CDR3 extends over 13 amino acids. V lost 9 bases to trimming and J lost 2 bases, with 12 bases between them. Germline-derived CDR1 and CDR2 are SNHLY and FYNNEI. CDR3 DNA: TGTGCCAGTATTGGACAGTCCACAGATACGCAGTATTTT. It yields the protein CASIGQSTDTQYF.

This clone was seen a single time. The chain joins TRBV19 to TRBJ1-6; D remains unclear. Germline CDR1 and CDR2: LNHDA and SQIVND (reference sequence). Trimming removed 8 bases from V and 8 bases from J, with 13 bases in between. The CDR3 is 13 residues long. CDR3 in DNA: TGTGCCAGTGCTCGACAATGGGATTCACCCCTCCACTTT. Translated, it gives CASARQWDSPLHF. The whole variable domain, remainder taken from reference TRBV19 and TRBJ1-6, is DGGITQSPKYLFRKEGQNVTLSCEQNLNHDAMYWYRQDPGQGLRLIYYSQIVNDFQKGDIAEGYSVSREKKESFPLTVTSAQKNPTAFYLCASARQWDSPLHFGNGTRLTVT.

This clone came up a few times. This chain connects TRBV6-1 to TRBJ1-2; no clear D gene. CDR1 is MNHNS, CDR2 SASEGT, per germline. This CDR3 spans 14 amino acids. With 4 bases removed from V and 1 base from J, the gap between germline ends came to 10 bases. CDR3 amino acids: CASSGDPLNYGYTF. The DNA for the CDR3 is TGTGCCAGCAGTGGAGATCCGCTTAACTATGGCTACACCTTC.

V and J are TRBV29-1 and TRBJ2-5; the match to TRBD2 covers 9 bases. The CDR3 spans 15 residues. The germline gives CDR1 SQVTM, CDR2 ANQGSEA. V shed 5 bases and J 4 bases; nucleotides not matched to a gene: 11. The CDR3 loop reads CSVRGAGGWAETQYF. The CDR3 nucleotides are TGCAGCGTTCGTGGGGCGGGGGGGTGGGCAGAGACCCAGTACTTC.